This TCR beta chain was profiled in a study of T cells of healthy individuals. CDR3 length equals 18 residues. Per the germline V gene, CDR1 is SGHTA and CDR2 is FQGNSA. Deletions cut 5 bases from V and 0 bases from J, with 21 bases between. This clonotype was seen ten or more times. TCRdb independently ran MiXCR on the 5' RACE reads; one entry per CDR3 protein. Of 53,000 or so distinct CDR3 sequences in the sample, about 14% were seen once. The sequence derives from a human donor in good health. The V and J genes are TRBV7-2 and TRBJ2-3, with a weak D call TRBD2 (6 bases). The CDR3 spells CASSPRGLRTTSTDTQYF. For the CDR3, the DNA is TGTGCCAGCAGCCCTCGGGGACTCCGGACTACTAGCACAGATACGCAGTATTTT.